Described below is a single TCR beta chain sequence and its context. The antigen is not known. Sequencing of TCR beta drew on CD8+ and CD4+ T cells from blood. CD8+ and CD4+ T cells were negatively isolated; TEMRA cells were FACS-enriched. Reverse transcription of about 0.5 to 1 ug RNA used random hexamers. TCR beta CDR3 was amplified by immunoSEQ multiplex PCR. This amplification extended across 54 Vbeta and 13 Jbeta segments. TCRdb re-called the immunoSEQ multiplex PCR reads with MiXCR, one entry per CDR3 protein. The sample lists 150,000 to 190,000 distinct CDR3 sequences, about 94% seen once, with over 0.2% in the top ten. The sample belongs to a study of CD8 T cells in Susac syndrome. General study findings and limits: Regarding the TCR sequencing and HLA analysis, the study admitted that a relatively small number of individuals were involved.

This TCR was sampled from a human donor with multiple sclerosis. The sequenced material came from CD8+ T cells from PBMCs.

The CDR3 region is CSVEDRDRSYEQYF. CDR3 DNA sequence: TGCAGCGTTGAAGATCGGGACAGGTCCTACGAGCAGTACTTC. This chain joins TRBV29-1 and TRBJ2-7; TRBD1 aligns across 8 bases. Germline assignment: CDR1 SQVTM and CDR2 ANQGSEA. J gave up 1 base and V 0 bases, and 2 bases lay outside the gene matches. This CDR3 has 14 residues.